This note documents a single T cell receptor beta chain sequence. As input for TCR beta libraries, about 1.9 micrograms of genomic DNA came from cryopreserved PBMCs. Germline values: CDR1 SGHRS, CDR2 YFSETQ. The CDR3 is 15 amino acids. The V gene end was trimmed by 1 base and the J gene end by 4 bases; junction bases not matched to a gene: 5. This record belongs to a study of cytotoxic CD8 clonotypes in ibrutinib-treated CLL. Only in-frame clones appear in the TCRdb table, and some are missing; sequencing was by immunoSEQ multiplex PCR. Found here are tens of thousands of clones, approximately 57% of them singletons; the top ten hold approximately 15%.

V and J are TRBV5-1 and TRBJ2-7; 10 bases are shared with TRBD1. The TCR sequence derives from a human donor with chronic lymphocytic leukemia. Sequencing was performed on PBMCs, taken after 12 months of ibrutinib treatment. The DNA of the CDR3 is TGCGCCAGCAGCTTGACCGGGACAGGGGTATACGAGCAGTACTTC. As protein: CASSLTGTGVYEQYF. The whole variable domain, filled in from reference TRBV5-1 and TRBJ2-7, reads KAGVTQTPRYLIKTRGQQVTLSCSPISGHRSVSWYQQTPGQGLQFLFEYFSETQRNKGNFPGRFSGRQFSNSRSEMNVSTLELGDSALYLCASSLTGTGVYEQYFGPGTRLTVT.